Below, 19 T cell receptor beta chains from the same sample are listed, as sequenced in a study of long-term antiretroviral therapy in people with HIV (dated 2022 in TCRdb). Sequencing of the TRB variable region was done with the immunoSEQ hsTCRB v3.0 assay at survey level resolution. This immuneACCESS table, as held by TCRdb, lists in-frame sequences with V and J called but not all clones. Of the missing ones, under half trace to an unresolved V gene in checked studies; the others have no known cause. The sample table holds 40,000 or so clones, of which around 82% were seen once. The leading ten clones occupy 10% to 15% of the sample. Sequencing used unsorted PBMCs, obtained 0.3 years after starting antiretroviral therapy. These receptors came from a man aged 18-30 years with HIV.

The gene calls are TRBV4-3 and TRBJ2-7; D may be TRBD1 (6 bases). The V gene's germline CDR1 is LGHNA and CDR2 YSLEER. The CDR3 is made up of 16 amino acids. Trimming took 0 bases from V and 2 from J, leaving 14 bases between them. The CDR3: CASSQDLDRLTYEQYF. The CDR3 region has the DNA TGCGCCAGCAGCCAAGACCTTGACAGGCTGACCTACGAGCAGTACTTC.

V gene TRBV9 combines with J gene TRBJ2-5; D is possibly TRBD2 (6 bases). V was clipped by 4 bases and J by 5 bases, with 18 bases between them. There are 15 residues in the CDR3. Germline V lookup: CDR1 SGDLS, CDR2 YYNGEE. In nucleotides, the CDR3 is TGTGCCAGCAGCCTGGACGGCGACCGGGGGGAGACCCAGTACTTC. Protein product: CASSLDGDRGETQYF.

CDR3 region: CASSGGQDLNYGYTF. As DNA, the CDR3 is TGTGCCAGCAGTGGTGGACAGGATTTAAACTATGGCTACACCTTC. The V and J genes are TRBV6-5 and TRBJ1-2; 7 bases are a match to TRBD1. Trimming cost V 5 bases and J 2 bases; bases outside gene matches: 8. Germline V gene data show CDR1 as MNHEY and CDR2 as SVGAGI. The CDR3 runs 15 residues.

This clone was seen a handful of times. This chain connects TRBV28 to TRBJ1-5; 7 nucleotides align to TRBD1. After removal of 3 bases from V and 7 bases from J, the junction contained 3 bases not matched to a gene. Germline CDR1 MDHEN, CDR2 SYDVKM. This CDR3 region has 13 residues. This CDR3 reads CASSFGQVQPQHF. CDR3 DNA sequence: TGTGCCAGCAGTTTCGGACAGGTCCAGCCCCAGCATTTT. The variable domain in full, with the rest retrieved from reference TRBV28 and TRBJ1-5, is DVKVTQSSRYLVKRTGEKVFLECVQDMDHENMFWYRQDPGLGLRLIYFSYDVKMKEKGDIPEGYSVSREKKERFSLILESASTNQTSMYLCASSFGQVQPQHFGDGTRLSIL.

V gene TRBV7-2 combines with J gene TRBJ1-4; D is undetermined. This CDR3 is built from 14 residues. V shed 0 bases and J shed 7 bases, with 9 bases lying between them. Looked up from germline, CDR1 is SGHTA and CDR2 is FQGNSA. The DNA for the CDR3 is TGTGCCAGCAGCTTAGCGGGCGGAGGTGAAAAACTGTTTTTT. Its translation is CASSLAGGGEKLFF.

The rearrangement uses TRBV7-3 and TRBJ2-5; perhaps TRBD2 as D (6 bases). Trimming pared 5 bases from V and 12 bases from J, leaving 13 bases between. CDR3 length: 11 amino acids. Germline values: CDR1 SGHTA, CDR2 FQGTGA. The chain's CDR3 is CASSPGEVKYF. CDR3 in DNA: TGTGCCAGCAGCCCCGGGGAGGTCAAGTACTTC.

This chain connects TRBV29-1 to TRBJ2-2; D perhaps matches TRBD1 (8 bases). Per germline, CDR1 SQVTM and CDR2 ANQGSEA. The CDR3 has 15 residues. Deletions cut 6 bases from V and 0 bases from J, with 14 bases between. CDR3 DNA: TGCAGCGTCACAACAGGGGGGGCGAACACCGGGGAGCTGTTTTTT. Protein product: CSVTTGGANTGELFF.

This clone was detected a few times. The J gene is TRBJ1-5, the V gene TRBV19; D is uncertain. V gave up 7 bases and J gave up 0 bases, with 13 bases separating them. CDR1 and CDR2 from the germline V gene are LNHDA and SQIVND (reference sequence). The CDR3 is 15 amino acids. The CDR3 here is CASTPYENSNQPQHF. The CDR3 DNA sequence: TGTGCCAGTACCCCCTATGAGAATAGCAATCAGCCCCAGCATTTT.

The gene calls are TRBV27 and TRBJ1-5; D possibly corresponds to TRBD1 (5 bases). The CDR3 is 18 amino acids. The germline V gene has CDR1 MNHEY and CDR2 SMNVEV (reference sequence). Trimming left V 0 bases short and J 3 bases short, with 18 bases between. The CDR3 reads CASSLSRGAGMANQPQHF. The CDR3 region has the DNA TGTGCCAGCAGTTTATCGCGAGGGGCCGGTATGGCCAATCAGCCCCAGCATTTT.

The V call is TRBV6-1, the J call TRBJ1-5; 9 bases align to TRBD1. V lost 2 bases to trimming and J lost 4 bases; unmatched junction nucleotides: 3. This CDR3 spans 15 amino acids. Germline V gives CDR1 MNHNS, CDR2 SASEGT. The CDR3 region has the DNA TGTGCCAGCAGTGAAATGGGACAGGGTAATCAGCCCCAGCATTTT. It translates to CASSEMGQGNQPQHF.

The CDR3: CASSHVAGSDTQYF. The CDR3 bases are TGCGCCAGCAGCCACGTAGCGGGATCAGATACGCAGTATTTT. The gene calls are TRBV4-1 and TRBJ2-3, with TRBD2 identical over 8 bases. The germline V gene encodes CDR1 MGHRA and CDR2 YSYEKL. The CDR3 runs 14 residues. J was trimmed by 4 bases and V by 3 bases; bases with no gene match: 3.

The chain couples TRBV7-3 to TRBJ2-3; D is uncertain. Per germline, CDR1 SGHTA and CDR2 FQGTGA. With 3 bases removed from V and 2 bases from J, the gap between germline ends came to 9 bases. The CDR3 extends over 14 amino acids. The CDR3 bases are TGTGCCAGCAGCTTTTCACGGATCACAGATACGCAGTATTTT. It encodes CASSFSRITDTQYF.

The CDR3 region has the DNA TGTGCCAGTAGTAGTAGGGTAGGTGATGGCTACACCTTC. It codes for CASSSRVGDGYTF. The chain combines TRBV19 with TRBJ1-2; D unresolved. V was clipped by 4 bases and J by 6 bases, with 12 bases between them. Germline CDR1 reads LNHDA; CDR2 reads SQIVND (reference sequence). The CDR3 runs to 13 residues. Full variable domain (rest looked up from reference TRBV19 and TRBJ1-2): DGGITQSPKYLFRKEGQNVTLSCEQNLNHDAMYWYRQDPGQGLRLIYYSQIVNDFQKGDIAEGYSVSREKKESFPLTVTSAQKNPTAFYLCASSSRVGDGYTFGSGTRLTVV.

The gene calls are TRBV9 and TRBJ1-4; no clear D gene. Trimming removed 3 bases at V and 10 bases at J, with 10 bases between. The CDR3 is 12 residues long. Germline V lookup: CDR1 SGDLS, CDR2 YYNGEE. The CDR3 is CASSAADGKLFF. CDR3 DNA: TGTGCCAGCAGCGCGGCGGACGGAAAACTGTTTTTT.

The V gene is TRBV9, the J gene TRBJ1-4, with 8 bases identical to TRBD1. CDR1 and CDR2 (germline): SGDLS, YYNGEE. Trimming cost V 4 bases and J 2 bases; bases outside gene matches: 7. CDR3 length: 16 amino acids. CDR3 sequence: CASSPRDRLTNEKLFF. For the CDR3, the DNA is TGTGCCAGCAGCCCCCGGGACAGGTTGACTAATGAAAAACTGTTTTTT.

This clone was counted a single time. The J gene is TRBJ2-4, the V gene TRBV30; D remains unclear. This CDR3 is 13 amino acids long. V gave up 5 bases and J gave up 0 bases, with 8 bases separating them. In germline, CDR1 is GTSNPN, CDR2 SVGIG (reference sequence). Written as DNA, the CDR3 is TGTGCCTGGTCCCCTTCAGCCAAAAACATTCAGTACTTC. Amino acids: CAWSPSAKNIQYF.

The chain's CDR3 is CAISLAGDSYEQYF. CDR3 coding DNA: TGTGCCATCAGTTTAGCAGGGGACTCCTACGAGCAGTACTTC. V is TRBV10-3 and J is TRBJ2-7, with a weak D call TRBD1 (6 bases). V was trimmed by 5 bases and J by 0 bases, leaving 11 bases between them. Germline CDR1 and CDR2: ENHRY and SYGVKD. This CDR3 contains 14 residues.

The chain carries TRBV6-1 and TRBJ2-7; TRBD2 aligns across 10 bases. V was pared by 1 base and J by 1 base, with 1 base of the junction left unmatched. The CDR3 totals 15 residues. Germline CDR1 and CDR2: MNHNS and SASEGT. CDR3 amino acids: CASSEELAGSYEQYF. Here the CDR3 DNA reads TGTGCCAGCAGTGAAGAACTAGCGGGGTCCTACGAGCAGTACTTC.

The rearrangement joins TRBV27 to TRBJ1-2; TRBD1 is a possible D gene (5 bases). The germline V gene encodes CDR1 MNHEY and CDR2 SMNVEV (reference sequence). Trimming stripped 9 bases from V and 1 base from J, with 9 bases between. The CDR3 length is 12 residues. The CDR3 sequence: CASWDFNYGYTF. The CDR3, as DNA: TGTGCCAGTTGGGACTTTAACTATGGCTACACCTTC.